This TCR beta chain appears in the sequencing data of a study of CD8+ T cells in alopecia areata. Study background: A 6-month off-drug phase came after tofacitinib, which had lasted 6 to 18 months.

The sequencing template was cDNA reverse transcribed from extracted RNA. The assay was immunoSEQ multiplex PCR, and TCRdb's table has in-frame clones only and misses some. Of 90,000 to 100,000 clones in the sample, around 45% were seen once. Peripheral blood samples and lesional scalp punch biopsies were obtained from alopecia areata patients. V shed 4 bases, J shed 4 bases, and the junction held 6 bases outside the gene matches. Germline V gene lookup returns CDR1 SGHDT and CDR2 YYEEEE. There are 14 residues in the CDR3. As to this clone: The sample has other DNA sequences that encode this CDR3 too.

The clonotype was recovered from a human donor with alopecia areata. The chain couples TRBV5-6 to TRBJ2-7; 9 bases line up with TRBD1. Sample: CD4+ T cells sorted from blood. The CDR3, as DNA: TGTGCCAGCAGCCCAGGACAGGGGCTATACGAGCAGTACTTC. It yields the protein CASSPGQGLYEQYF.